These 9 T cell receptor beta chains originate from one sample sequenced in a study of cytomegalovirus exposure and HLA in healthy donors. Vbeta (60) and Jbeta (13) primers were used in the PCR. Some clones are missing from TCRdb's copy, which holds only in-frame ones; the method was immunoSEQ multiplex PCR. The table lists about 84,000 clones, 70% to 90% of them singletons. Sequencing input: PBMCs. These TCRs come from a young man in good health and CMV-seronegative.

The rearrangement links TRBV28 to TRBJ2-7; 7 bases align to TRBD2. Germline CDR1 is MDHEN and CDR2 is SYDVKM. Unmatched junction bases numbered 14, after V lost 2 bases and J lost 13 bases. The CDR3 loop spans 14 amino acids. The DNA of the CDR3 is TGTGCCAGCAGTTTAGCGGGAGATCGGTACGAGCCCTACTTC. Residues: CASSLAGDRYEPYF.

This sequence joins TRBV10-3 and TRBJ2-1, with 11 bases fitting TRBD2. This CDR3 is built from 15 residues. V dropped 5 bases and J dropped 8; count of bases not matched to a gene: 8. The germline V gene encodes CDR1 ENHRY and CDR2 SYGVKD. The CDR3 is CAISSLAGGIDEQFF. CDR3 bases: TGTGCCATCAGTTCATTAGCGGGAGGGATTGATGAGCAGTTCTTC.

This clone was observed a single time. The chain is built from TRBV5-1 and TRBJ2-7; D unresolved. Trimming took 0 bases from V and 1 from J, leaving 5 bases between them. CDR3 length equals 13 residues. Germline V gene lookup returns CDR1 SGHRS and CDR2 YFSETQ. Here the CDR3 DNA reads TGCGCCAGCAGCTTGGGGCGGTCCTACGAGCAGTACTTC. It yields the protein CASSLGRSYEQYF. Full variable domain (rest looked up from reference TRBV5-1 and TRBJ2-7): KAGVTQTPRYLIKTRGQQVTLSCSPISGHRSVSWYQQTPGQGLQFLFEYFSETQRNKGNFPGRFSGRQFSNSRSEMNVSTLELGDSALYLCASSLGRSYEQYFGPGTRLTVT.

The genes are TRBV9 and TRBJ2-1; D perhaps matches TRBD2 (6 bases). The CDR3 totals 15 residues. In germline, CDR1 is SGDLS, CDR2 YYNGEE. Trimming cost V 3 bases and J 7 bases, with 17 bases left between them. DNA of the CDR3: TGTGCCAGCAGCGGAAGGGGAGGTGGGTTGAATGAGCAGTTCTTC. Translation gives CASSGRGGGLNEQFF.

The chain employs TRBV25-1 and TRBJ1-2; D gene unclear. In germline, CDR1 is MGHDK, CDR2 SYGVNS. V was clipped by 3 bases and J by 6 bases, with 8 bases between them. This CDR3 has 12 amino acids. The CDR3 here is CASSEAGDGYTF. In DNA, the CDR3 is TGTGCCAGCAGTGAGGCGGGCGATGGCTACACCTTC.

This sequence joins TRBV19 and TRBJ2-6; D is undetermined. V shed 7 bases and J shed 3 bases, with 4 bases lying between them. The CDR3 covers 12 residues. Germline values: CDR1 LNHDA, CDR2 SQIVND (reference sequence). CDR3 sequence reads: CASTLGANVLTF. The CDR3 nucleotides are TGTGCCAGTACCCTTGGGGCCAACGTCCTGACTTTC.

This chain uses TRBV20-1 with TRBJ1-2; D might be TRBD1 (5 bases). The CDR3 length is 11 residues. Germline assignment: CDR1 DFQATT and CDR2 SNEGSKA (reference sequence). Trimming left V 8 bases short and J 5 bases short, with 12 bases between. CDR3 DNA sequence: TGCAGTTTCCGACGGGGGTATGGCTACACCTTC. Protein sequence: CSFRRGYGYTF.

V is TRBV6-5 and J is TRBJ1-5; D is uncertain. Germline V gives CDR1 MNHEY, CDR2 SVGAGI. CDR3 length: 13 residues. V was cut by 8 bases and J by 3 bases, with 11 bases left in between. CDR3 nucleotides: TGTGCCAGCGGGCCCCACACCAATCAGCCCCAGCATTTT. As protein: CASGPHTNQPQHF.

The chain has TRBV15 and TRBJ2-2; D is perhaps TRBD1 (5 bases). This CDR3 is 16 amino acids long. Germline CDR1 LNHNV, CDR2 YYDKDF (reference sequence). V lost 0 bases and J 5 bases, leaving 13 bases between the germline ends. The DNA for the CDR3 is TGTGCCACCAGCAGAGATCCAGGCAGGGCAACCGGGGAGCTGTTTTTT. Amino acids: CATSRDPGRATGELFF.